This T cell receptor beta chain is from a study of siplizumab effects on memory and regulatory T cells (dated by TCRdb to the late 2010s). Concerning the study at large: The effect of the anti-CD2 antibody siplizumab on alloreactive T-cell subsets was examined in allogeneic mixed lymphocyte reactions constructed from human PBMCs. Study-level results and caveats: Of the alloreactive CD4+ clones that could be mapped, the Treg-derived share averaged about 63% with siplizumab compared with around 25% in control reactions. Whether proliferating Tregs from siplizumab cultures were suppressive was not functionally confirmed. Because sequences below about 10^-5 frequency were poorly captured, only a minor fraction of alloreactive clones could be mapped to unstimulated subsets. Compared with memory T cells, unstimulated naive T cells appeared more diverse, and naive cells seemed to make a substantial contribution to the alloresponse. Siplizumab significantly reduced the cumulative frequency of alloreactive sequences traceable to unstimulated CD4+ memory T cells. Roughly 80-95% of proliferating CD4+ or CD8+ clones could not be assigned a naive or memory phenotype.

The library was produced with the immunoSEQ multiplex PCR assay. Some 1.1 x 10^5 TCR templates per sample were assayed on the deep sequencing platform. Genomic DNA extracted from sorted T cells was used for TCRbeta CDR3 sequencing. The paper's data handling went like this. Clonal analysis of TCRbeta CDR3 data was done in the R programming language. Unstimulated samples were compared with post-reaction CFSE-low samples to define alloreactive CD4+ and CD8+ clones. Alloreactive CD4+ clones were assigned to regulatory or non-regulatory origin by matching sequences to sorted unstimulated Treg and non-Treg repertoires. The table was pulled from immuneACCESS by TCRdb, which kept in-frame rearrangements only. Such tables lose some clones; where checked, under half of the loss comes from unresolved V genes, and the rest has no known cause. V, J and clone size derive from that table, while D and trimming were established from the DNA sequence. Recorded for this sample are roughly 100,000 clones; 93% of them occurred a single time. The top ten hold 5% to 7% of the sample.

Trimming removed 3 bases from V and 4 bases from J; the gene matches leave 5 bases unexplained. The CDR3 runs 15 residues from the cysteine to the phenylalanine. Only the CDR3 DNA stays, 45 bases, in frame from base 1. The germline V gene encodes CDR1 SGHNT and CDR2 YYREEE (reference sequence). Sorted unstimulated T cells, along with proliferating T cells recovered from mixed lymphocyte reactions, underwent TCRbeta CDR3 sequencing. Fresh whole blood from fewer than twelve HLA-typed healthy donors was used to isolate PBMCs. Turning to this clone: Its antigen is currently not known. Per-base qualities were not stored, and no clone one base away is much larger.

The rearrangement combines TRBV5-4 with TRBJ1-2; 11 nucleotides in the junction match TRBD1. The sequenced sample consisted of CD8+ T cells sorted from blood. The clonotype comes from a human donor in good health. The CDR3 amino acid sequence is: CASSSGQGAPYGYTF. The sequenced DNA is TGTGCCAGCAGCTCCGGACAGGGGGCTCCCTATGGCTACACCTTC.